This TCR beta chain was identified during a study of beta chain features in type 1 diabetes. Study-wide points: In type 1 diabetes patients, VDJ junctions had fewer insertions; deletions at these junctions were more frequent. Patients showed naive, central memory and Treg TCRB repertoires that appeared more similar than those of healthy donors. Across all four CD4+ subsets, people with type 1 diabetes showed modestly shorter TCRB CDR3s.

Trimming stripped 5 bases from V and 0 bases from J, with 15 bases between. The CDR3 has 16 residues. CDR1 and CDR2 from the germline V gene are KGHSH and LQKENI. About 120 mL of blood, on average, came from one heparinised draw per donor. This clone has more than one count but fewer than ten. Its antigen is still unknown. As every portion of the isolated RNA was reverse transcribed, the sequencing read expressed TCRB transcripts. Sequenced by immunoSEQ multiplex PCR; TCRdb stores in-frame clones only, minus some. This table holds over 120,000 clones, 10% found once. This chain connects TRBV18 to TRBJ2-3; weak D call: TRBD2 (5 bases). Sequencing input: naive CD4+ T cells from blood. The clonotype originates from a man younger than 30 in good health. The CDR3 DNA follows: TGTGCCAGCTCAGGGATAGCGCTAACTAGCACAGATACGCAGTATTTT. Translating it yields CASSGIALTSTDTQYF.